This T cell receptor beta chain is from a study of T cell responses to AZD1222 COVID-19 vaccine. Study-wide points: Most donors were white British and more were female, and clonal diversity was possibly underestimated. Reportedly, nearly half the spike-specific TCRs target unmutated variant regions.

Clones were sequenced by immunoSEQ multiplex PCR, and TCRdb holds only the in-frame ones, with some missing. The sample holds about 150,000 clones, 90% to 95% seen once. The V end was cut by 1 base, the J end by 8 bases, with 18 bases between. Germline loops: CDR1 SGHRS, CDR2 YFSETQ. This CDR3 contains 15 residues. A note on this clone: Its antigen is unidentified.

The sequence derives from an adult in good health. The sample here was peripheral blood, taken on day 0 of MenACWY control vaccination. The chain links TRBV5-1 to TRBJ1-2; the D is unclear. The CDR3 here is CASSLQAVTGEGYTF. The CDR3 DNA follows: TGCGCCAGCAGCTTGCAGGCAGTGACCGGTGAGGGCTACACCTTC.